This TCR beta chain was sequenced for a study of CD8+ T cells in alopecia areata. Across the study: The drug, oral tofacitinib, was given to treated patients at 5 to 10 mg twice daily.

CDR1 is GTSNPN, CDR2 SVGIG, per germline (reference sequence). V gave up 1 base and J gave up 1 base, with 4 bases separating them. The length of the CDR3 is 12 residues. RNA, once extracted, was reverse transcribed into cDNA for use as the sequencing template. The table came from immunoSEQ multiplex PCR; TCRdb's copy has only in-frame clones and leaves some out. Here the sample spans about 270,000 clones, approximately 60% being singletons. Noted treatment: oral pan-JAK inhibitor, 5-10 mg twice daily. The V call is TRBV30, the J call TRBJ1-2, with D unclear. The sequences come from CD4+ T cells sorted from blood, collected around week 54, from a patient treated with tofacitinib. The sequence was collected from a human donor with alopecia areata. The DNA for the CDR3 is TGTGCCTGGAGTGACAGTAACTATGGCTACACCTTC. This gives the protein CAWSDSNYGYTF.